Below, one T cell receptor (beta chain) is given with its context. Its antigen is currently not known. Per-nucleotide qualities are absent, and no much larger clonotype sits a single base away. Preparation of the library involved the immunoSEQ multiplex PCR assay. For the multiplex PCR, a mixture combining 60 forward primers for TCR Vbeta segments and 13 reverse primers for TCR Jbeta segments was used. Amplification of the CDR3 region of rearranged TCR beta genes was performed with a multiplex PCR assay on genomic DNA. The amplified TCR beta libraries were sequenced on the Illumina HiSeq System as 87-base-pair reads. The study's processing was this. A later analysis counted 65 million to 90 million unique TCR beta chains across the 650 to 800 repertoires, and around 9.9 million of these chains were shared by at least two donors. To remove PCR and sequencing errors, raw reads were error-corrected and collapsed into unique sequences using a nearest-neighbor algorithm that merged closely related sequences. V, D and J gene segments were assigned by aligning CDR3 sequences to IMGT reference sequences. For a sequence to be retained, at least a six-nucleotide match to both a V gene segment and a J gene segment was required. A rearrangement counted as productive if the CDR3 had no stop codons and remained in frame with V and J, and every other rearrangement counted as non-productive. Following IMGT convention, CDR3 was defined as the stretch from the second conserved V-encoded cysteine up to the conserved J-encoded phenylalanine. Sequences without an unambiguous match to a single V gene segment were excluded from the earlier analysis of about 630 of the donors. An earlier analysis of about 590 of the donors classified V segments as functional when productive rearrangements were above 56.7% and as segregating when the standard deviation between donors was above 5%. A statistical classification framework was developed to diagnose cytomegalovirus status using the catalog of TCR beta chain sequences. V and J gene assignment, in a later analysis, came from comparing TCR nucleotide sequences with IMGT/GENE-DB human TR gene sequences. The TCRdist pipeline was used in a later analysis to assign CDR3 sequences and most-parsimonious VDJ recombination scenarios. In a later analysis, every TCR beta chain was defined by the combination of its CDR3 amino acid sequence and its V-gene family, and reads without a unique V-gene family were dropped. To address suspected cross-contamination and a sequencing artifact, a later analysis removed under 600 highly shared, low-generation-probability nucleotide sequences. In a later analysis, a clonal expansion index was calculated for each public chain from normalized within-repertoire ranks of inferred template counts. Generation probabilities in a later analysis came from a VDJ recombination model fitted to out-of-frame rearrangements, and those results were checked against IGoR. In a later analysis, TCR-TCR, TCR-HLA and TCR-CMV co-occurrence was scored with hypergeometric tests, and a repertoire-size bias correction was applied to TCR pairs. False discovery rates were estimated in a later analysis by permuting HLA or CMV assignments 20 times. In a later analysis, co-occurring TCRs were grouped using DBSCAN, and TCRdist sequence similarity was added for clustering within HLA-allele-positive subsets. Repertoires with fewer than 30,000 or more than 120,000 public chains were left out of co-occurrence clustering, as were five repertoires with anomalous nucleotide sharing. The table was pulled from immuneACCESS by TCRdb, which kept in-frame rearrangements only. Such tables lose some clones; where checked, under half of the loss comes from unresolved V genes, and the rest has no known cause. The DNA gave D and trimming, while V, J and clone size come from that table. The sample profile shows approximately 170,000 clones; over 60% of them were found once. The ten largest make up 0.6% to 0.95% of the sample.

Reading the germline V gene gives CDR1 SGHTA and CDR2 FQGNSA. The V end loses 1 base and the J end loses 8 bases, and a stretch of 11 bases separates them. Inclusive of the bounding cysteine and phenylalanine, the CDR3 is 13 residues long. This entry keeps only the CDR3 DNA: 39 bases, framed from base 1. The data were obtained in a study of cytomegalovirus exposure and HLA in healthy donors (dated by TCRdb to 2015 to 2018). About the investigation overall: According to an earlier analysis of several hundred of the donors, 150 million to 200 million T cells yielded approximately 120 million unique TCR beta sequences and 250 to 350 Gb of sequence data. About 320 gigabases of sequencing data and approximately 93 million unique TCR sequences were included in an early release covering roughly 600 HLA-typed donors. Of the 300 to 400 genotyped donors, around 81% fell in the genetic ancestry cluster associated with self-reported Caucasian donors. The aim of the study was to test whether cataloging public T cell receptors could identify signatures of past pathogen exposure. The T cell repertoires of several hundred subjects were profiled by immunosequencing and related to cytomegalovirus serostatus. In addition to the first cohort of 650 to 750 subjects, a separate validation cohort of approximately 110 different subjects was used. The study combined high-throughput TCR immunosequencing, statistical association of individual TCRs with disease status, and machine learning to predict cytomegalovirus infection status. To study patterns of TCR occurrence, a later analysis re-analyzed previously published TCR beta repertoires from several hundred donors and added high-resolution HLA genotyping. The later analysis used no new phenotypic data to find candidate immune exposures, relying instead on TCR beta sequences and their occurrence across donors. An earlier analysis of some 600 of the donors applied high-throughput TCR beta sequencing to assess whether each TCR beta V gene segment acted as functional or pseudogenic. Donor age, sex, ethnicity and CMV serostatus were compiled alongside the repertoire data. In a later genetic analysis, genome-wide SNP genotypes for about 55% of the roughly 700 donors were used, and that subset was treated as a discovery cohort. Every repertoire in the discovery cohort had been generated on one and the same sequencing platform. HLA typing covered class I and class II loci at four-digit resolution. Typing coverage varied by locus: roughly 629-640 donors for A, B, C, DRB1 and DQB1; more than 500 for DQA1; more than 600 for DPA1; some 470 for DPB1. Because of strong linkage in the cohort, four or five DR-DQ haplotypes were treated as single units for association and clustering. On average, around 230,000 unique TCR beta nucleotide sequences were sequenced per donor among 398 genotyped donors of the cohort, with about 17% of those sequences being non-productive. Paper-wide results and their limitations: The authors suggested that the approach could potentially be generalized to other disease states and immunological phenotypes. A cluster of highly shared sequence variants was judged likely to be a technical artifact of the sequencing pipeline. A later genetic analysis reported fewer N-insertions in productive TCRs among donors in an Asian-associated ancestry cluster than the approximately 700-donor mean. According to a later analysis, TCR association rates differed among HLA loci, with DRB1 alleles showing the most associated TCRs and HLA-C alleles showing the fewest. When HLA alleles, especially DR and DQ, strongly co-occurred, TCR associations were difficult to assign to individual alleles. The classifier was reported to diagnose cytomegalovirus status with high specificity and sensitivity in both the original cohort and the validation cohort. This cohort had only TCR beta chains sequenced, and the lack of alpha or paired-chain data limited which features could be detected. In a later genetic analysis, a missense DCLRE1C variant was associated with V-gene and J-gene trimming of TCR beta chains, and the association was replicated in an independent cohort. Most TCR sequences were seen in very few donors, while some public TCRs were found in many individuals. Linkage disequilibrium might explain the correlated functional status among segregating V segments, but an unknown experimental factor could not be ruled out. A total of around 150 TCR beta chains were listed by the study as associated with cytomegalovirus. HLA typing was unavailable for some donors at each locus, so association tests used only the typed subset. A further reported finding was that TCR beta sequences accurately predicted the HLA-A and HLA-B alleles for most subjects in the first cohort. In vitro tests confirmed that a few of the cytomegalovirus-associated TCR beta chains recognize cytomegalovirus antigens. Compared with equally common non-associated chains, HLA-associated TCR beta chains in a later analysis were more clonally expanded and had lower generation probabilities. Specific HLA alleles were associated with over 15,000 TCR beta sequences at a false discovery rate of 0.05 in a later analysis. Immune exposure information for the cohort was limited to CMV serostatus. In a later analysis, several top co-occurrence clusters were reported to appear linked to parvovirus B19, influenza, CMV and Epstein-Barr virus. Broadly in line with IMGT annotations, most TCR beta V segments showed up in productive rearrangements about 87% or about 30% of the time in an earlier analysis of 587 of the donors. The 87-base-pair reads could not distinguish some IMGT-functional V segments, including TRBV6-2 and TRBV6-3, so those segments were excluded. Roughly 17 rarely observed V segments, including chromosome 9 orphons, were excluded from the earlier analysis of approximately 500 of the donors because counts were too low. Presence/absence analyses assumed roughly uniform sequencing depth across donors, an assumption that may not hold. A later analysis found that most CMV-associated TCR beta chains appeared HLA-restricted, with HLA associations seemingly driven largely by CMV exposure.

In total, roughly 670 healthy bone marrow donors made up the cohort. At the time of sampling, all cohort members were nominally healthy, though unrecorded immune exposures were likely present. The donor tested CMV seronegative, placing the donor among the approximately 400 seronegative members of the cohort. A peripheral blood sample was collected from each donor, and TCR beta sequencing was performed on peripheral blood mononuclear cells. Genomic DNA extraction from the blood cell samples was performed with the Qiagen DNeasy Blood Extraction Kit. The sample was PBMCs. The TCR was taken from a female donor in good health and CMV-seronegative. The sequence is built from TRBV7-2 and TRBJ1-1, with the D gene call left open. The DNA sequence is TGTGCCAGCAGCTTAGAAGTGGTTAGCGAAGCTTTCTTT. Its translation is CASSLEVVSEAFF.